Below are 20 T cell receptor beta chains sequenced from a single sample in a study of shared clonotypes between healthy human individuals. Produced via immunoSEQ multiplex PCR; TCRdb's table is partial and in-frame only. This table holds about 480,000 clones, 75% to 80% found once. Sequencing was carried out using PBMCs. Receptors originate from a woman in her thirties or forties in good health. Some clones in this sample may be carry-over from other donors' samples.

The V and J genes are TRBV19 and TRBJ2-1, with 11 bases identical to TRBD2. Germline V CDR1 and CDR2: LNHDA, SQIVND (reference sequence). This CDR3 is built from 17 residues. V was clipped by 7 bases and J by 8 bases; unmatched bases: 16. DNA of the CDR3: TGTGCCAGTATCCCAAGGGGTGGGCTAGCGGGAGGCTATGAGCAGTTCTTC. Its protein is CASIPRGGLAGGYEQFF.

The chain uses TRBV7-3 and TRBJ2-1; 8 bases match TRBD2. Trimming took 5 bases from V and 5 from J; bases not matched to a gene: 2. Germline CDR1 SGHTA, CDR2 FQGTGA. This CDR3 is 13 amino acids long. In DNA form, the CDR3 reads TGTGCCAGCAGCATTAGCGGGAACAATGAGCAGTTCTTC. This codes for CASSISGNNEQFF. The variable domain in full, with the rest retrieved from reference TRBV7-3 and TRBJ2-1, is GAGVSQTPSNKVTEKGKYVELRCDPISGHTALYWYRQSLGQGPEFLIYFQGTGAADDSGLPNDRFFAVRPEGSVSTLKIQRTERGDSAVYLCASSISGNNEQFFGPGTRLTVL.

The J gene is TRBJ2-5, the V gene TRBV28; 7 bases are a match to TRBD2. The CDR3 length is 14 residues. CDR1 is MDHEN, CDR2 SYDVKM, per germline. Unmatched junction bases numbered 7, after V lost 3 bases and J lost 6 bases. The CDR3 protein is CASSLGGSSQTQYF. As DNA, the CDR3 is TGTGCCAGCAGTTTGGGCGGGAGTAGTCAGACCCAGTACTTC.

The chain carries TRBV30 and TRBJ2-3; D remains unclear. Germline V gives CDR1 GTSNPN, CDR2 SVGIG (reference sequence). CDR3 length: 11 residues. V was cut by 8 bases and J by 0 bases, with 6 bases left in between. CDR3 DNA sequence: TGTGCCACCGACAGCACAGATACGCAGTATTTT. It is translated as CATDSTDTQYF.

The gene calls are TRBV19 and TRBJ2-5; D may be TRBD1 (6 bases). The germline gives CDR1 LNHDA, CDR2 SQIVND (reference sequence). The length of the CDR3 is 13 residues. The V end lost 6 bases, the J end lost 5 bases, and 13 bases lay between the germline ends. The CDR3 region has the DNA TGTGCCAGTAGGAAAACAGGGTACGAGACCCAGTACTTC. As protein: CASRKTGYETQYF.

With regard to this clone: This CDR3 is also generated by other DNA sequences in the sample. The CDR3 region is CASSAQRDRGLGYTF. CDR3 DNA sequence: TGTGCCAGCAGCGCCCAGAGGGACAGGGGACTCGGCTACACCTTC. V and J are TRBV9 and TRBJ1-2; 10 bases fit TRBD1. The germline V gene encodes CDR1 SGDLS and CDR2 YYNGEE. Trimming at V came to 3 bases and at J to 8 bases, leaving 10 bases not matched to a gene. CDR3 length: 15 residues. Looking up the rest from reference TRBV9 and TRBJ1-2 gives the full variable domain: DSGVTQTPKHLITATGQRVTLRCSPRSGDLSVYWYQQSLDQGLQFLIQYYNGEERAKGNILERFSAQQFPDLHSELNLSSLELGDSALYFCASSAQRDRGLGYTFGSGTRLTVV.

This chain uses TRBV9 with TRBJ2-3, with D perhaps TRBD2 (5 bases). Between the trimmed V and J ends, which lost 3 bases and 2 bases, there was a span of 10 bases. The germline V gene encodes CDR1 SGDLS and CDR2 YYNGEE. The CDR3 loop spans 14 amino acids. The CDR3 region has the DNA TGTGCCAGCAGCGCGCGGGTTATCACAGATACGCAGTATTTT. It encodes CASSARVITDTQYF.

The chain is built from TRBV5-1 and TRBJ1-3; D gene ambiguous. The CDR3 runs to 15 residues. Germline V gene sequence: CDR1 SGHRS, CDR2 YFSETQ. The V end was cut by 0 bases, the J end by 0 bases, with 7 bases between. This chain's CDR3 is CASSLEQLSGNTIYF. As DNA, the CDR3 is TGCGCCAGCAGCTTGGAACAGCTCTCTGGAAACACCATATATTTT. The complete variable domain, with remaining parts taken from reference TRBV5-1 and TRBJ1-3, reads KAGVTQTPRYLIKTRGQQVTLSCSPISGHRSVSWYQQTPGQGLQFLFEYFSETQRNKGNFPGRFSGRQFSNSRSEMNVSTLELGDSALYLCASSLEQLSGNTIYFGEGSWLTVV.

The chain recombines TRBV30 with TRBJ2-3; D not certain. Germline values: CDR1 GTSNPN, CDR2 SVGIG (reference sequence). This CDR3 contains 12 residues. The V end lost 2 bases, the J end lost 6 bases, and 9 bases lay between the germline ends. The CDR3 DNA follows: TGTGCCTGGAGTTCTATCAGGGATACGCAGTATTTT. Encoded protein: CAWSSIRDTQYF.

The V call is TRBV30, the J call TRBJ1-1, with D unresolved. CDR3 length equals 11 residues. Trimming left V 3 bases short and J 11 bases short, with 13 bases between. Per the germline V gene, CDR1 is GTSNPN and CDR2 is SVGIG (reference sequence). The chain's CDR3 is CAWSILYTAFF. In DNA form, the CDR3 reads TGTGCCTGGAGCATTCTGTATACGGCTTTCTTT.

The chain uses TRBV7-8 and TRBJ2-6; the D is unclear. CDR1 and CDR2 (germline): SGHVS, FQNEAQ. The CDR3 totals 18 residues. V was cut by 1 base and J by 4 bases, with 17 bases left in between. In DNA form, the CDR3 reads TGTGCCAGCAGCTTAGAAGGCAGCCGGCAGACCGGGGCCAACGTCCTGACTTTC. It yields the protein CASSLEGSRQTGANVLTF.

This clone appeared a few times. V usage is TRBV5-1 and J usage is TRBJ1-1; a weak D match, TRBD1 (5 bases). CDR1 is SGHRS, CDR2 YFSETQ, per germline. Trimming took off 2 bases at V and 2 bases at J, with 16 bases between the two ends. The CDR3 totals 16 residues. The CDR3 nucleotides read TGCGCCAGCAGCTTCCGGGACCCAAACCTAAACACTGAAGCTTTCTTT. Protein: CASSFRDPNLNTEAFF.

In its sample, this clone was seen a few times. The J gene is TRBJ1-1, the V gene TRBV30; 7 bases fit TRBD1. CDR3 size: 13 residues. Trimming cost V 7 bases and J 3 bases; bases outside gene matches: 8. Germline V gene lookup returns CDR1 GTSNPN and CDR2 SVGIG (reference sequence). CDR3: CASARQGDTEAFF. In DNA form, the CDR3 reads TGTGCCTCAGCCCGACAGGGTGACACTGAAGCTTTCTTT.

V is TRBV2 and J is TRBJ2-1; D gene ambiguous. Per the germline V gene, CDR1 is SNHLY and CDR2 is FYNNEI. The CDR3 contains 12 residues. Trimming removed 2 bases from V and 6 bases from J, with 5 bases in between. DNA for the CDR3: TGTGCCAGCAGTGAACAGGCCAATGAGCAGTTCTTC. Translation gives CASSEQANEQFF. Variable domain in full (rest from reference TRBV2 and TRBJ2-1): EPEVTQTPSHQVTQMGQEVILRCVPISNHLYFYWYRQILGQKVEFLVSFYNNEISEKSEIFDDQFSVERPDGSNFTLKIRSTKLEDSAMYFCASSEQANEQFFGPGTRLTVL.

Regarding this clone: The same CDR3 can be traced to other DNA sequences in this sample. CDR3 protein: CASSLSGAGNTIYF. As DNA, the CDR3 is TGTGCCAGCAGCCTGAGCGGAGCTGGAAACACCATATATTTT. The chain couples TRBV28 to TRBJ1-3; D uncertain. V was cut by 6 bases and J by 2 bases, with 11 bases left in between. The CDR3 is 14 amino acids. The germline CDR1 and CDR2 sequences are MDHEN and SYDVKM.

CDR3 nucleotides: TGTGCCATCAGAGGAGGGACAGGGCTTATGAACACTGAAGCTTTCTTT. This gives the protein CAIRGGTGLMNTEAFF. V is TRBV10-3 and J is TRBJ1-1; TRBD1 matches 9 bases. The ends lost 6 bases at V and 0 bases at J; junction bases unmatched: 8. Germline CDR1 reads ENHRY; CDR2 reads SYGVKD. The CDR3 covers 16 residues.

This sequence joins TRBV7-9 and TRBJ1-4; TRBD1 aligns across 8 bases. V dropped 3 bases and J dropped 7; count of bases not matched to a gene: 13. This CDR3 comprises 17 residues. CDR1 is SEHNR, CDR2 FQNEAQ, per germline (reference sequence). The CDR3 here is CASSLAGGRGGLEKLFF. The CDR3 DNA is TGTGCCAGCAGCTTGGCAGGGGGCCGCGGCGGCCTTGAAAAACTGTTTTTT.

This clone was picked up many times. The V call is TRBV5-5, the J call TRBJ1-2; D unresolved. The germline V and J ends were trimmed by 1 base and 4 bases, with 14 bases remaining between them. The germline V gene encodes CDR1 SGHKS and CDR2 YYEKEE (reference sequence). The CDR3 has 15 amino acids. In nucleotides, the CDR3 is TGTGCCAGCAGCTTGTCGGGGTTTTGGCTCTATGGCTACACCTTC. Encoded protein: CASSLSGFWLYGYTF.

The CDR3 loop reads CASSQGEADTQYF. Here the CDR3 DNA reads TGTGCCAGCAGTCAGGGAGAAGCAGATACGCAGTATTTT. The chain combines TRBV6-4 with TRBJ2-3, with D perhaps matching TRBD1 or TRBD2 (5 bases each). Germline values: CDR1 MRHNA, CDR2 SNTAGT. The CDR3 contains 13 residues. V was shortened by 5 bases and J by 4 bases, with 10 bases between the two germline ends.

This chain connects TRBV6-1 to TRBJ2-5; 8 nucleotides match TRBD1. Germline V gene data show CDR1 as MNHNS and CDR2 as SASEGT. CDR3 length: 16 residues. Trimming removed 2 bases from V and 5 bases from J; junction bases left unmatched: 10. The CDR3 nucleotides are TGTGCCAGCAGTGAATCTACAGGGGGAAGTGTGGAGACCCAGTACTTC. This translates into CASSESTGGSVETQYF.